This T cell receptor beta chain emerged from a study of shared clonotypes between healthy human individuals. Every subset had its genomic DNA shared out evenly among several immunoSEQ plates. Sequenced by immunoSEQ multiplex PCR; TCRdb stores in-frame clones only, minus some. The data show 1.5 million to 1.9 million clones, 98% seen once. The donors were all Caucasian adults (living in Nashville, Tennessee). There are 14 residues in the CDR3. Trimming took 8 bases from V and 2 from J, leaving 14 bases between them. Germline V gene data show CDR1 as LGHNA and CDR2 as YSLEER. As concerns this clone: Its antigen remains unknown.

Study-wide findings and caveats: Naive CD4 clonotypes overlapped across a handful of donors at around 4.7%. Since donors were few, the genetic and exposure-history diversity represented was limited.

The rearrangement joins TRBV4-3 to TRBJ2-3, with a tentative D call TRBD2 (5 bases). This sequence was found in a man aged 25-45 years in good health. Sequenced input: naive CD4+ T cells sorted from blood. Subset specified: CD45RA+ positively selected. As DNA, the CDR3 is TGCGCCAGCGGGCAGGAGCGGAACACAGATACGCAGTATTTT. As protein: CASGQERNTDTQYF.